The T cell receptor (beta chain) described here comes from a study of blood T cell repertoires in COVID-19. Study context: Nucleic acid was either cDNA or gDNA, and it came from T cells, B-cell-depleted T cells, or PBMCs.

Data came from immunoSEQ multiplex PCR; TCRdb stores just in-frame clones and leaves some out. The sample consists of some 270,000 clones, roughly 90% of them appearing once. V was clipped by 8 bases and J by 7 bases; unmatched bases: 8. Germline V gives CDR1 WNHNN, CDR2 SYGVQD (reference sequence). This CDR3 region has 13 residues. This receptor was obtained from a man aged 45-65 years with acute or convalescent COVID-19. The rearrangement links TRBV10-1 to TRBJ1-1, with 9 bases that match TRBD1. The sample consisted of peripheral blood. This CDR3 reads CASGGQGVGEAFF. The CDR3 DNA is TGCGCCAGCGGGGGACAGGGAGTGGGTGAAGCTTTCTTT.